This T cell receptor beta chain was identified during a study of OX40 agonist ivuxolimab in advanced cancers. Whole-study context: Dose-escalation patients were diagnosed with hepatocellular carcinoma, melanoma, renal cell cancer or head and neck cancer. One hepatocellular carcinoma and a couple of cutaneous melanoma patients partially responded.

The study's findings and limits: Averaged across samples, CD8+ T cells carried more expanded clones than CD4+ did.

Produced via immunoSEQ multiplex PCR; TCRdb's table is partial and in-frame only. The repertoire consists of roughly 56,000 clones, with 86% occurring once and the leading ten covering about 2.6%. Regarding this clone: The antigen is not known.

The V and J ends lost 4 bases and 4 bases, in that order; junction bases with no gene match: 13. The CDR3 is made up of 17 amino acids. Germline V gene lookup returns CDR1 SQVTM and CDR2 ANQGSEA. The specimen was CD4+ or CD8+ T cells sorted from blood, collected in a trial of the OX40 agonist ivuxolimab. The rearrangement joins TRBV29-1 to TRBJ2-5; TRBD2 agrees at 12 bases. This clonotype was sampled from an adult with an advanced solid tumor such as melanoma, head and neck, liver or kidney cancer. The CDR3 here is CSVAPTSGGPMGETQYF. In DNA form, the CDR3 reads TGCAGCGTTGCTCCGACTAGCGGGGGTCCTATGGGAGAGACCCAGTACTTC.